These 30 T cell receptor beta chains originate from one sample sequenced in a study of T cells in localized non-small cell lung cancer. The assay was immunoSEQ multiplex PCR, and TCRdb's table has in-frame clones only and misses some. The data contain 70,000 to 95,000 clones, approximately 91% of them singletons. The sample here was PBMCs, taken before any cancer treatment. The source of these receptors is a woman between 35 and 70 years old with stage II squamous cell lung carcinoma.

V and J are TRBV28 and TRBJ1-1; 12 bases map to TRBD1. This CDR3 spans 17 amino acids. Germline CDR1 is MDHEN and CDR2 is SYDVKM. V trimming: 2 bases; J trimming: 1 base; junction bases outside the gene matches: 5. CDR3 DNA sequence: TGTGCCAGCAGTTTAAGGGGACAGGGGGCCACGAACACTGAAGCTTTCTTT. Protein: CASSLRGQGATNTEAFF.

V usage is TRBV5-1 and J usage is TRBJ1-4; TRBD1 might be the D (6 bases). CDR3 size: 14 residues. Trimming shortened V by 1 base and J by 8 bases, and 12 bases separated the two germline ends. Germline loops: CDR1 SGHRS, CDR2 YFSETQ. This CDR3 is CASSLQGIGEKLFF. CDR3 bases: TGCGCCAGCAGCTTGCAGGGGATTGGAGAAAAACTGTTTTTT.

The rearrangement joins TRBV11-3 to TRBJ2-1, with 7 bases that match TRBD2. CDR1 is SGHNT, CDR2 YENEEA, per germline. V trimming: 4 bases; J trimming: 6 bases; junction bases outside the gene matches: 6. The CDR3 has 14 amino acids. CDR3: CASSSRLAPNEQFF. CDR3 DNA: TGTGCCAGCAGCTCCAGACTAGCACCCAATGAGCAGTTCTTC.

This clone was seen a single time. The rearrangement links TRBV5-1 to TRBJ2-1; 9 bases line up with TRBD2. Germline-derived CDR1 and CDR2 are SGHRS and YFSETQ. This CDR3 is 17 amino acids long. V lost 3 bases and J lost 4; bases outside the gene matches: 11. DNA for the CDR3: TGCGCCAGCAGCTCAAGGGATAGCGGGAGAATATACAATGAGCAGTTCTTC. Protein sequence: CASSSRDSGRIYNEQFF.

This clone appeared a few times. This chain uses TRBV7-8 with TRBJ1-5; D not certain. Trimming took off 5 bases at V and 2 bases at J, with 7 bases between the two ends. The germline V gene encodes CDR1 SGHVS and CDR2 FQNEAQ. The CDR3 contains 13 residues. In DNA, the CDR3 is TGTGCCAGCAGCAACGGGGGCAATCAGCCCCAGCATTTT. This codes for CASSNGGNQPQHF.

This CDR3 is CASSDAGGSTDTQYF. Written as DNA, the CDR3 is TGTGCCAGCAGTGATGCAGGGGGGAGCACAGATACGCAGTATTTT. V gene TRBV2 combines with J gene TRBJ2-3, with D maybe TRBD1 (7 bases). CDR3 length: 15 residues. Germline CDR1 is SNHLY and CDR2 is FYNNEI. Trimming removed 3 bases from V and 0 bases from J, with 10 bases in between.

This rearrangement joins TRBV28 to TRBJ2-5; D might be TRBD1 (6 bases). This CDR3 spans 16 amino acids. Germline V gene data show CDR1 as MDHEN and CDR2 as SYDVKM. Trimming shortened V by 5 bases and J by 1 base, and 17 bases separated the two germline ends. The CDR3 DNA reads TGTGCCAGCAGTCTAGGACAGACTACCACCCAAGAGACCCAGTACTTC. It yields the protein CASSLGQTTTQETQYF.

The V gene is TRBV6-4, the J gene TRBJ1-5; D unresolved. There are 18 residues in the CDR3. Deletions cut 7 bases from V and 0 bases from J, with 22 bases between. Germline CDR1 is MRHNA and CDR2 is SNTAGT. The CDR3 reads CASNYPGFCFHSNQPQHF. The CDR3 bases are TGTGCCAGCAATTATCCAGGCTTTTGCTTCCATAGCAATCAGCCCCAGCATTTT.

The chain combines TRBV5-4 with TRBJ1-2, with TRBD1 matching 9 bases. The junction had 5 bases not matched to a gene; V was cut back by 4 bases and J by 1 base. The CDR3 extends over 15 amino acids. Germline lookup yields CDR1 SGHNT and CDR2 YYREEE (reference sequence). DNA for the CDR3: TGTGCCAGCAGCAGCGGGACAGGGTATAACTATGGCTACACCTTC. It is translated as CASSSGTGYNYGYTF.

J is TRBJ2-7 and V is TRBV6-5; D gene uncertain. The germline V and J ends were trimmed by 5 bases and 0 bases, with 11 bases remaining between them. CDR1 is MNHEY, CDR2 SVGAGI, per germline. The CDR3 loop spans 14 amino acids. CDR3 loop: CASSESGPSYEQYF. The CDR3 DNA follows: TGTGCCAGCAGTGAATCCGGTCCCTCCTACGAGCAGTACTTC.

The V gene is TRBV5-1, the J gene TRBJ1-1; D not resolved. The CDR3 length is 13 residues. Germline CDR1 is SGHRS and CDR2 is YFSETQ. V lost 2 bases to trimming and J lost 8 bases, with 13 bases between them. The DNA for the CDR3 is TGCGCCAGCAGCTTCCGCCCGACGGACGAAGCTTTCTTT. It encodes CASSFRPTDEAFF. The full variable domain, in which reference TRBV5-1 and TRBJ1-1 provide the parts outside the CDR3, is KAGVTQTPRYLIKTRGQQVTLSCSPISGHRSVSWYQQTPGQGLQFLFEYFSETQRNKGNFPGRFSGRQFSNSRSEMNVSTLELGDSALYLCASSFRPTDEAFFGQGTRLTVV.

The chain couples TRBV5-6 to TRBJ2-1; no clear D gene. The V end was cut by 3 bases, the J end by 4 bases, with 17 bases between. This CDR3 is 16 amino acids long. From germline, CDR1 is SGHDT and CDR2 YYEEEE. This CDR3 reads CASSYQTAIGYNEQFF. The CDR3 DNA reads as TGTGCCAGCAGCTACCAGACGGCAATTGGTTACAATGAGCAGTTCTTC. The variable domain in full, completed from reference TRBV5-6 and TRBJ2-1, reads DAGVTQSPTHLIKTRGQQVTLRCSPKSGHDTVSWYQQALGQGPQFIFQYYEEEERQRGNFPDRFSGHQFPNYSSELNVNALLLGDSALYLCASSYQTAIGYNEQFFGPGTRLTVL.

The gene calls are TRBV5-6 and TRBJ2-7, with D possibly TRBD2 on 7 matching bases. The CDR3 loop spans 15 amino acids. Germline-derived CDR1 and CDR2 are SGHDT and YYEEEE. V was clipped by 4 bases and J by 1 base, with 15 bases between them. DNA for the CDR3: TGTGCCAGCAGCGCGGGGGCTAGCGCTTCCTACGAGCAGTACTTC. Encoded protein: CASSAGASASYEQYF.

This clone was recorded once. Here the CDR3 DNA reads TGTGCCAGCAGGTTTAAGGACAGTTATAATTCACCCCTCCACTTT. Translating gives CASRFKDSYNSPLHF. This sequence joins TRBV6-5 and TRBJ1-6; D might be TRBD1 (6 bases). Germline V lookup: CDR1 MNHEY, CDR2 SVGAGI. V gave up 6 bases and J gave up 4 bases, with 13 bases separating them. This CDR3 is 15 amino acids long.

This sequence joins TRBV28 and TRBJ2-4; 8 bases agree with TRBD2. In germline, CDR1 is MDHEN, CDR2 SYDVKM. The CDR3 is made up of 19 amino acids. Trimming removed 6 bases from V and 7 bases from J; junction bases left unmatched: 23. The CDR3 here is CASSLGGAGGLFGVNIQYF. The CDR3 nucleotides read TGTGCCAGCAGCCTCGGGGGGGCTGGTGGTTTATTCGGGGTCAACATTCAGTACTTC.

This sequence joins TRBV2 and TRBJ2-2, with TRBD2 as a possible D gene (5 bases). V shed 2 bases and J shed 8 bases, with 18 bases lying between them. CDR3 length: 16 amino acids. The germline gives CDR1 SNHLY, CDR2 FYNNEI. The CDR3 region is CASSEQRSTIRGELFF. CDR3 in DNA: TGTGCCAGCAGTGAACAACGATCGACTATAAGGGGGGAGCTGTTTTTT.

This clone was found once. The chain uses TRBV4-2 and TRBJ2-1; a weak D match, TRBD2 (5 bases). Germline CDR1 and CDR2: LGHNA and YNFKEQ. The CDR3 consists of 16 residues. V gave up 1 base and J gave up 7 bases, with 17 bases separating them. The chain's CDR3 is CASSQGERARQNEQFF. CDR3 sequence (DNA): TGTGCCAGCAGCCAAGGCGAGAGGGCCAGGCAAAATGAGCAGTTCTTC.

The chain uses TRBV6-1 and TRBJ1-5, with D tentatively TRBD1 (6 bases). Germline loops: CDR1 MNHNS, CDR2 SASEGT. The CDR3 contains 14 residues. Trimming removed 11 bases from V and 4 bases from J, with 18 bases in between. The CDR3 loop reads CALKGGNPNQPQHF. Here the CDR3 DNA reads TGTGCCCTTAAGGGGGGAAACCCTAATCAGCCCCAGCATTTT.

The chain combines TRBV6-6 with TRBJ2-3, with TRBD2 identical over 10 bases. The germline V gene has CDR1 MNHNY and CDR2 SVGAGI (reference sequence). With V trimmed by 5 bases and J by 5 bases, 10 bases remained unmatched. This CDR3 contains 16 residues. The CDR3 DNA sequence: TGTGCCAGCAGTCGCGCTAGCGGGGGTAATTTAGATACGCAGTATTTT. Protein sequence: CASSRASGGNLDTQYF.

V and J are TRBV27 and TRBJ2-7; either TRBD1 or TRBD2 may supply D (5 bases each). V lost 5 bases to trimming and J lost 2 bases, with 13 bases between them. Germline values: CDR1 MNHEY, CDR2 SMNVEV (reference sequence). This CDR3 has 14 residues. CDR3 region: CASSPRGEPYEQYF. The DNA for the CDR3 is TGTGCCAGCAGTCCCCGAGGGGAACCCTACGAGCAGTACTTC.

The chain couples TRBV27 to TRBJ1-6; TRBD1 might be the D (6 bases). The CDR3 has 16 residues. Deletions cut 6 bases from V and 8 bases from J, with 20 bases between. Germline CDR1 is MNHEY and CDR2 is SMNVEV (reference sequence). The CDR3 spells CASSPLPRGADSPLHF. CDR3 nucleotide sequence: TGTGCCAGCAGCCCCCTCCCCCGGGGGGCGGATTCACCCCTCCACTTT.

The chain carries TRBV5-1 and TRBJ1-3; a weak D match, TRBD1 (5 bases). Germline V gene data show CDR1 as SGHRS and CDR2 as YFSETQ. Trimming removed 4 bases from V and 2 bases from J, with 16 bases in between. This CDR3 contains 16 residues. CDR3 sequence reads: CASSPGGRTAGNTIYF. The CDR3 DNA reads TGCGCCAGCAGCCCGGGGGGGAGGACCGCTGGAAACACCATATATTTT.

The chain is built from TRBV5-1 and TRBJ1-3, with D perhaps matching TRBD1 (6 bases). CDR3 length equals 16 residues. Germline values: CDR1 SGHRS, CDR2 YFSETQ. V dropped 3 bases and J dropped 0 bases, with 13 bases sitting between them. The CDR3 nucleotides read TGCGCCAGCAGCTGGGGGCATGAGAGCTCTGGAAACACCATATATTTT. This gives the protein CASSWGHESSGNTIYF.

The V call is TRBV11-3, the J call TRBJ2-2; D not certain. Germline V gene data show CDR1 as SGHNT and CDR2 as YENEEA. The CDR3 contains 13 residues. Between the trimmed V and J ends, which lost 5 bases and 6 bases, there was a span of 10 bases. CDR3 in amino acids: CASSRSGAGELFF. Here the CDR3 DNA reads TGTGCCAGCAGCCGCTCAGGAGCCGGGGAGCTGTTTTTT.

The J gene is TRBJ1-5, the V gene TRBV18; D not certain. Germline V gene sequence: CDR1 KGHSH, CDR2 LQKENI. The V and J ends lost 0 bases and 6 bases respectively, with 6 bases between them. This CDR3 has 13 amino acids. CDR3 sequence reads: CASSPPTGQPQHF. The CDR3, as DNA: TGTGCCAGCTCACCACCGACCGGTCAGCCCCAGCATTTT.

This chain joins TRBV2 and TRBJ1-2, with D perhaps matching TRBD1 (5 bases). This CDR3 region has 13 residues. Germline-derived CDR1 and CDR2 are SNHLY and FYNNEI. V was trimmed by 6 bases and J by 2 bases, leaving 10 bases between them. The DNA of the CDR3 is TGTGCCAGCAGGACGGGACTCAACTATGGCTACACCTTC. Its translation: CASRTGLNYGYTF.

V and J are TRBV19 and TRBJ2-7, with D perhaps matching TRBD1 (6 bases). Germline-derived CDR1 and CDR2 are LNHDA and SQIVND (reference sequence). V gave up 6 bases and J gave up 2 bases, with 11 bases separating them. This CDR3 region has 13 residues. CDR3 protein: CASSRQATYEQYF. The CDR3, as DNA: TGTGCCAGTAGCAGACAGGCCACCTACGAGCAGTACTTC.

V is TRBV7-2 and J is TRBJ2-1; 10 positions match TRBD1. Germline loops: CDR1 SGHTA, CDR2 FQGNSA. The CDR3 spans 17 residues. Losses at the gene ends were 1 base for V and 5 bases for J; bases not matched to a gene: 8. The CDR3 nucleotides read TGTGCCAGCAGCTTAGTCGGGCCGGGACAGGGGAACAATGAGCAGTTCTTC. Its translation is CASSLVGPGQGNNEQFF.

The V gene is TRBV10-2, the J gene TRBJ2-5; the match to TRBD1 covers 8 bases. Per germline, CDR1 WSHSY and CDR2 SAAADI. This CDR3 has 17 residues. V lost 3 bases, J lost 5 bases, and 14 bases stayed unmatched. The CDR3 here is CASSDPWGGQGKETQYF. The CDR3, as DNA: TGCGCCAGCAGTGATCCCTGGGGTGGACAGGGAAAGGAGACCCAGTACTTC.

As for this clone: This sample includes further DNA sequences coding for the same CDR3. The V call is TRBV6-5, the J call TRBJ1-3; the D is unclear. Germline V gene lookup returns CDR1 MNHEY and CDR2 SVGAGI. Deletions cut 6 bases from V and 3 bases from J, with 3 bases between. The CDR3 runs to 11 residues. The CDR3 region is CASSLGNTIYF. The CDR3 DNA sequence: TGTGCCAGCAGCCTTGGAAACACCATATATTTT.